This TCR beta chain is drawn from a study of T cells in Graves' hyperthyroidism and ophthalmopathy. V shed 6 bases and J shed 12 bases, with 27 bases lying between them. This CDR3 is built from 15 residues. The V gene's germline CDR1 is MDHEN and CDR2 SYDVKM. This clonotype was seen a handful of times. Amplification of TCR beta CDR3 regions used RNA as the template. A first-round RT-PCR of the TCR CDR3 used the HTBI primer set. TCRdb ran MiXCR on the multiplex PCR reads and lists one entry per CDR3 protein. The sample yields roughly 720,000 distinct CDR3 sequences, around 15% seen once. Diagnosis of hyperthyroidism was new in patients aged 18 to 65, and its duration was under 2 months. Not enrolled were patients with uncontrolled infection, other autoimmune disease, pregnancy or lactation. Every diagnosis used clinical symptoms, serum thyroxine and TRAb, thyroid ultrasound and orbital computed tomography.

This chain links TRBV28 with TRBJ2-7; D remains ambiguous. This receptor was taken from a man between 50 and 59 years old with Graves' hyperthyroidism. What was sequenced was blood. The chain's CDR3 is CASSPPSAPFDESYF. The DNA of the CDR3 is TGTGCCAGCAGCCCACCTTCAGCTCCATTTGACGAGTCGTACTTC.